The 26 T cell receptor beta chains presented below share a single source sample, sequenced in a study of blood T cell repertoires in COVID-19. Measured with immunoSEQ multiplex PCR; TCRdb has only the in-frame clones, and not every one. The sample has about 150,000 clones; about four fifths are singletons. The sample was peripheral blood. All receptors derive from a woman in her fifties or sixties with acute or convalescent COVID-19.

This chain uses TRBV10-2 with TRBJ1-2, with D possibly TRBD1 on 6 matching bases. V lost 3 bases and J lost 6, with 11 bases in between. CDR1 is WSHSY and CDR2 is SAAADI in the germline V gene. CDR3 size: 13 residues. CDR3 sequence: CASSDAQGHGYTF. CDR3 sequence (DNA): TGCGCCAGCAGTGACGCACAGGGCCATGGCTACACCTTC.

This CDR3 is CASRTLRAEAFF. CDR3 DNA sequence: TGTGCCAGCAGAACTTTGAGGGCTGAAGCTTTCTTT. The chain is built from TRBV5-6 and TRBJ1-1; D is unclear. The CDR3 sequence is 12 residues long. V was trimmed by 5 bases and J by 6 bases, leaving 11 bases between them. CDR1 SGHDT and CDR2 YYEEEE come from the germline V gene.

This rearrangement joins TRBV2 to TRBJ1-5; 8 bases align to TRBD1. CDR1 is SNHLY and CDR2 is FYNNEI in the germline V gene. J lost 0 bases, V lost 5 bases, and 9 bases had no gene match. This CDR3 spans 17 amino acids. In DNA form, the CDR3 reads TGTGCCAGCAGTTTCGTCAGGGGGCAGGATAGCAATCAGCCCCAGCATTTT. It codes for CASSFVRGQDSNQPQHF.

V and J are TRBV24-1 and TRBJ2-1, with 8 nucleotides matching TRBD1. V lost 4 bases to trimming and J lost 0 bases; unmatched junction nucleotides: 4. The CDR3 contains 16 residues. Germline V gene sequence: CDR1 KGHDR, CDR2 SFDVKD. The CDR3, as DNA: TGTGCCACCAGTGACACTACAGGGGGCTCCTACAATGAGCAGTTCTTC. Translation: CATSDTTGGSYNEQFF.

Only a few counts were recorded for this clone. The chain uses TRBV9 and TRBJ1-2; 7 nucleotides line up with TRBD1. CDR1 is SGDLS, CDR2 YYNGEE, per germline. V was clipped by 4 bases and J by 8 bases; unmatched bases: 23. The CDR3 is made up of 18 amino acids. DNA for the CDR3: TGTGCCAGCAGCCCCTCTACTCCGCGACAGGGTGACTTCGGGGGCTACACCTTC. As protein: CASSPSTPRQGDFGGYTF.

The sample holds one count of this clone. The chain joins TRBV27 to TRBJ1-4; 12 bases are shared with TRBD1. Per the germline V gene, CDR1 is MNHEY and CDR2 is SMNVEV (reference sequence). This CDR3 comprises 16 residues. J was trimmed by 4 bases and V by 6 bases; bases with no gene match: 6. Here the CDR3 reads CASSSGTGGINEKLFF. The CDR3 region has the DNA TGTGCCAGCAGCTCCGGGACAGGGGGCATTAATGAAAAACTGTTTTTT.

The rearrangement joins TRBV27 to TRBJ2-2, with D perhaps TRBD1 (5 bases). The CDR3 runs to 13 residues. V gave up 8 bases and J gave up 5 bases, with 12 bases separating them. Germline V gene sequence: CDR1 MNHEY, CDR2 SMNVEV (reference sequence). CDR3: CASSRTQTGELFF. The CDR3 DNA reads TGTGCCAGCTCAAGGACACAAACCGGGGAGCTGTTTTTT.

In this sample, this clone turned up a few times. The V call is TRBV14, the J call TRBJ1-3; D gene ambiguous. The CDR3 runs to 15 residues. V lost 0 bases and J 1 base, leaving 7 bases between the germline ends. Germline V gene lookup returns CDR1 SGHDN and CDR2 FVKESK. The CDR3 region has the DNA TGTGCCAGCAGCCAAGATGGAGGGTCTGGAAACACCATATATTTT. It yields the protein CASSQDGGSGNTIYF.

The CDR3 coding sequence is TGTGCCAGCAGCTTTCGGGACTCCACCACAGATACGCAGTATTTT. It specifies CASSFRDSTTDTQYF. The genes are TRBV7-2 and TRBJ2-3; maybe TRBD2 (6 bases). The CDR3 consists of 15 residues. From germline, CDR1 is SGHTA and CDR2 FQGNSA. The V end lost 3 bases, the J end lost 2 bases, and 12 bases lay between the germline ends.

The gene calls are TRBV7-2 and TRBJ1-5; D possibly corresponds to TRBD1 (5 bases). Germline V gene lookup returns CDR1 SGHTA and CDR2 FQGNSA. Trimming took off 0 bases at V and 5 bases at J, with 14 bases between the two ends. The length of the CDR3 is 16 residues. The CDR3 loop is CASSLAKQAGDQPQHF. In DNA, the CDR3 is TGTGCCAGCAGCTTAGCAAAACAGGCGGGGGATCAGCCCCAGCATTTT.

The genes are TRBV27 and TRBJ1-1; D may be TRBD1 (6 bases). With 1 base removed from V and 4 bases from J, the gap between germline ends came to 10 bases. Looked up from germline, CDR1 is MNHEY and CDR2 is SMNVEV (reference sequence). The CDR3 totals 14 residues. The CDR3 is CASSLWGGGTEAFF. The CDR3 nucleotides read TGTGCCAGCAGTTTATGGGGGGGCGGCACTGAAGCTTTCTTT.

This rearrangement joins TRBV10-1 to TRBJ1-5; the match to TRBD1 covers 8 bases. CDR1 is WNHNN, CDR2 SYGVQD, per germline (reference sequence). The J segment lost 7 bases and the V segment lost 6 bases, leaving 5 bases of the junction unmatched. The CDR3 extends over 13 amino acids. CDR3: CASRTGERQPQHF. CDR3 coding DNA: TGCGCCAGCAGGACAGGGGAACGGCAGCCCCAGCATTTT.

V and J are TRBV18 and TRBJ1-5, with D tentatively TRBD1 (5 bases). The CDR3 sequence is 15 residues long. V was cut by 2 bases and J by 7 bases, with 15 bases left in between. Germline values: CDR1 KGHSH, CDR2 LQKENI. CDR3 protein: CASSPVQGGGQPQHF. CDR3 bases: TGTGCCAGCTCACCAGTTCAGGGCGGAGGGCAGCCCCAGCATTTT.

The chain has TRBV5-4 and TRBJ1-6, with TRBD1 as a possible D gene (5 bases). Trimming cost V 2 bases and J 7 bases, with 13 bases left between them. Germline V gene data show CDR1 as SGHNT and CDR2 as YYREEE (reference sequence). The CDR3 loop spans 15 amino acids. CDR3 sequence reads: CASSLGQHQNSPLHF. The CDR3 DNA follows: TGTGCCAGCAGCTTAGGACAACACCAAAATTCACCCCTCCACTTT.

The chain recombines TRBV5-1 with TRBJ1-6; 8 positions match TRBD1. V gave up 4 bases and J gave up 8 bases; unmatched junction bases: 8. The CDR3 is 15 residues long. From germline, CDR1 is SGHRS and CDR2 YFSETQ. CDR3 in DNA: TGCGCCAGCAGCCTACCGACAGGGGTGGATTCACCCCTCCACTTT. It encodes CASSLPTGVDSPLHF.

The rearrangement links TRBV12-3 or TRBV12-4 to TRBJ2-1; D is possibly TRBD1 (6 bases). The CDR3 is 13 residues long. V lost 6 bases, J lost 5 bases, and 11 bases lay in between. CDR3 loop: CASRQGRHNEQFF. CDR3 nucleotides: TGTGCCAGCAGACAGGGAAGGCACAATGAGCAGTTCTTC.

This clone occurred once. The rearrangement joins TRBV18 to TRBJ1-1, with D uncertain. The germline V and J ends were trimmed by 5 bases and 1 base, with 11 bases remaining between them. Germline-derived CDR1 and CDR2 are KGHSH and LQKENI. This CDR3 has 14 residues. CDR3 protein: CASSSSSGNTEAFF. CDR3 coding DNA: TGTGCCAGCTCATCTTCCTCGGGGAACACTGAAGCTTTCTTT.

Here the CDR3 reads CAWRPSEETQYF. CDR3 in DNA: TGTGCCTGGAGGCCTTCGGAAGAGACCCAGTACTTC. The chain couples TRBV30 to TRBJ2-5; D not certain. There are 12 residues in the CDR3. The germline V gene has CDR1 GTSNPN and CDR2 SVGIG (reference sequence). Trimming took off 3 bases at V and 3 bases at J, with 8 bases between the two ends.

The chain joins TRBV5-5 to TRBJ1-3; D gene uncertain. Germline V gives CDR1 SGHKS, CDR2 YYEKEE (reference sequence). The V gene lost 0 bases and the J gene lost 2 bases, with 6 bases spanning the gap. This CDR3 comprises 14 residues. The CDR3 DNA is TGTGCCAGCAGCTTGGGGCAGACTGGAAACACCATATATTTT. Translated: CASSLGQTGNTIYF.

V and J are TRBV19 and TRBJ2-1; tentative D call: TRBD2 (7 bases). Germline CDR1 is LNHDA and CDR2 is SQIVND (reference sequence). CDR3 size: 14 residues. The V end lost 4 bases, the J end lost 7 bases, and 14 bases lay between the germline ends. In nucleotides, the CDR3 is TGTGCCAGTAGTAGGGGGGGCCGTGGGAATGAGCAGTTCTTC. Translating it yields CASSRGGRGNEQFF. The full variable domain, completed using reference TRBV19 and TRBJ2-1, is DGGITQSPKYLFRKEGQNVTLSCEQNLNHDAMYWYRQDPGQGLRLIYYSQIVNDFQKGDIAEGYSVSREKKESFPLTVTSAQKNPTAFYLCASSRGGRGNEQFFGPGTRLTVL.

As regards this clone: This specimen includes other DNA sequences encoding the same CDR3. The chain is built from TRBV6-5 and TRBJ1-2, with 8 positions matching TRBD1. Germline V gene lookup returns CDR1 MNHEY and CDR2 SVGAGI. The CDR3 is 15 amino acids. J gave up 1 base and V 2 bases, and 3 bases lay outside the gene matches. The CDR3 DNA follows: TGTGCCAGCAGTTACGCGGGACAGGTTAACTATGGCTACACCTTC. Protein: CASSYAGQVNYGYTF.

The V gene is TRBV19, the J gene TRBJ1-5, with D perhaps matching TRBD1 (5 bases). This CDR3 region has 13 residues. The ends were cut back, 7 bases at V and 5 bases at J, with 12 bases in the middle. Germline V lookup: CDR1 LNHDA, CDR2 SQIVND (reference sequence). CDR3 sequence: CASTPKQDQPQHF. CDR3 DNA: TGTGCCAGTACCCCGAAACAGGATCAGCCCCAGCATTTT.

The rearrangement joins TRBV11-3 to TRBJ2-1, with 12 bases identical to TRBD2. The CDR3 is made up of 18 amino acids. Losses at the gene ends were 5 bases for V and 7 bases for J; bases not matched to a gene: 15. Germline lookup yields CDR1 SGHNT and CDR2 YENEEA. The CDR3 reads CASSPQKVLAGGPNEQFF. The CDR3 DNA reads TGTGCCAGCAGCCCCCAAAAAGTGCTAGCGGGGGGGCCAAATGAGCAGTTCTTC.

Only one count was recorded for this clone. The chain employs TRBV27 and TRBJ1-1, with 9 bases lining up with TRBD1. This CDR3 spans 14 amino acids. The germline V gene encodes CDR1 MNHEY and CDR2 SMNVEV (reference sequence). Trimming cost V 5 bases and J 4 bases; bases outside gene matches: 5. The CDR3 sequence is CASSLRDRVTEAFF. CDR3 in DNA: TGTGCCAGCAGTCTCCGGGACAGGGTCACTGAAGCTTTCTTT.

The gene calls are TRBV27 and TRBJ2-1; D perhaps matches TRBD2 (5 bases). The CDR3 spans 15 residues. V lost 8 bases and J 9 bases, leaving 23 bases between the germline ends. Germline values: CDR1 MNHEY, CDR2 SMNVEV (reference sequence). CDR3 in amino acids: CASDAARSGNSEQFF. The CDR3 DNA reads TGTGCCAGCGACGCCGCCCGATCGGGGAATAGTGAGCAGTTCTTC.

This chain uses TRBV6-5 with TRBJ1-3; the D is unclear. The CDR3 spans 16 residues. Trimming took 0 bases from V and 0 from J, leaving 9 bases between them. The germline gives CDR1 MNHEY, CDR2 SVGAGI. This CDR3 is CASSYSRAGSGNTIYF. CDR3 sequence (DNA): TGTGCCAGCAGTTACTCGAGGGCTGGCTCTGGAAACACCATATATTTT.